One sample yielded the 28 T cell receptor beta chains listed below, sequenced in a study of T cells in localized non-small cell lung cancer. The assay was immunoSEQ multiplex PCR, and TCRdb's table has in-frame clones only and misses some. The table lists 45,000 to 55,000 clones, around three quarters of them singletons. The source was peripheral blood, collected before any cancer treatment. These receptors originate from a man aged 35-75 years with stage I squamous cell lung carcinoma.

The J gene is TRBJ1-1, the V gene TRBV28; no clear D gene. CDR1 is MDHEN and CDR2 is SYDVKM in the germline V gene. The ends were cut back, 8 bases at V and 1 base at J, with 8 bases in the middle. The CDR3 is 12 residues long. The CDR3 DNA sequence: TGTGCCAGCGGGAGTTGGAACACTGAAGCTTTCTTT. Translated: CASGSWNTEAFF. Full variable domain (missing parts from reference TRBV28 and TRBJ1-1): DVKVTQSSRYLVKRTGEKVFLECVQDMDHENMFWYRQDPGLGLRLIYFSYDVKMKEKGDIPEGYSVSREKKERFSLILESASTNQTSMYLCASGSWNTEAFFGQGTRLTVV.

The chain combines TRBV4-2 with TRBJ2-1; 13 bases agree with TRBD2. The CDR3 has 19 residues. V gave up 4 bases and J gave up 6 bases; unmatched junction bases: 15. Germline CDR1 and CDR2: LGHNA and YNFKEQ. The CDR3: CASSPPGLAGPSRGNEQFF. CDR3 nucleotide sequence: TGTGCCAGCAGCCCCCCGGGACTAGCGGGACCCTCACGGGGCAATGAGCAGTTCTTC.

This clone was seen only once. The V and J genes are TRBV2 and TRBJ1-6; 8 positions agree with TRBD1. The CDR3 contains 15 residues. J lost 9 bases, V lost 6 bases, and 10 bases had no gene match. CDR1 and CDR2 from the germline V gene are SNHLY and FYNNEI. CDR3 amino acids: CASRSRTGGGSPLHF. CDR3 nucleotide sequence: TGTGCCAGCAGGAGTAGAACAGGGGGAGGTTCACCCCTCCACTTT.

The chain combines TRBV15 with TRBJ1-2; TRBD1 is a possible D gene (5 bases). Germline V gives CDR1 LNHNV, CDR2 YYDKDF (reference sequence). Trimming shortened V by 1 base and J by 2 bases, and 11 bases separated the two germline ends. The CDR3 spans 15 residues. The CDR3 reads CATSRGGVWNYGYTF. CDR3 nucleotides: TGTGCCACCAGCAGAGGGGGGGTGTGGAACTATGGCTACACCTTC.

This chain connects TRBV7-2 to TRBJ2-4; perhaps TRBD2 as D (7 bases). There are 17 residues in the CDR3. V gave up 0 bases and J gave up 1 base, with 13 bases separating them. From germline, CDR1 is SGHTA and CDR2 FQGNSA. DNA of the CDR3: TGTGCCAGCAGCTTAGCGGGGGGGCTCTTGGCCAAAAACATTCAGTACTTC. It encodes CASSLAGGLLAKNIQYF.

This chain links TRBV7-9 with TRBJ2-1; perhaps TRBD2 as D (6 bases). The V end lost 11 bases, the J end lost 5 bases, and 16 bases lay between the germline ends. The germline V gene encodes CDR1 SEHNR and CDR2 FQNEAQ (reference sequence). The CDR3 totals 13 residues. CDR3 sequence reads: CAGGSPLHNEQFF. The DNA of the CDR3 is TGTGCCGGGGGGAGCCCCCTACACAATGAGCAGTTCTTC.

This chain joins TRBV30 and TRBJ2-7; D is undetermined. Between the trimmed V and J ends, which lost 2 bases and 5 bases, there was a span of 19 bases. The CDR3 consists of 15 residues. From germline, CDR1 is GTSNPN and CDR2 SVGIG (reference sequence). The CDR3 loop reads CAWSSLGLNRDEQYF. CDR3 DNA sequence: TGTGCCTGGAGTTCCCTCGGCCTCAATCGGGACGAGCAGTACTTC.

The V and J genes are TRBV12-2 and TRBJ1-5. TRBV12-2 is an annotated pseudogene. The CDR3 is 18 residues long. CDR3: CASRQPRTFVRSNQPQHF. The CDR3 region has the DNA TGTGCAAGTCGTCAACCTCGCACCTTCGTTAGGAGCAATCAGCCCCAGCATTTT.

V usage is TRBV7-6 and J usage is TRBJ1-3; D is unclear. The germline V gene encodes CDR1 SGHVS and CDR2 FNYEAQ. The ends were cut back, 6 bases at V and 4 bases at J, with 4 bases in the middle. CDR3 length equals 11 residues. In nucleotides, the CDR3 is TGTGCCAGCAGAAGCGGAAACACCATATATTTT. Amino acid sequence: CASRSGNTIYF.

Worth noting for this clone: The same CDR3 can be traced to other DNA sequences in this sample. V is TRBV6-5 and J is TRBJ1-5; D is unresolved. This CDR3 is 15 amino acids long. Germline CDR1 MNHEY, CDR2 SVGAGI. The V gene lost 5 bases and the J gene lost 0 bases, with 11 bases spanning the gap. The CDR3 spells CASSNDGYSNQPQHF. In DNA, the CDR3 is TGTGCCAGCAGTAATGACGGGTATAGCAATCAGCCCCAGCATTTT.

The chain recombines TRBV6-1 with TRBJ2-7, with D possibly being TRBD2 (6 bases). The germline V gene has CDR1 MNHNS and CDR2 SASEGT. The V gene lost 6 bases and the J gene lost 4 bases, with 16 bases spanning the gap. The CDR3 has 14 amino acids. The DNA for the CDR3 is TGTGCCAGCAGCCTCCGCCCAGGGAGGTACGAGCAGTACTTC. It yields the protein CASSLRPGRYEQYF.

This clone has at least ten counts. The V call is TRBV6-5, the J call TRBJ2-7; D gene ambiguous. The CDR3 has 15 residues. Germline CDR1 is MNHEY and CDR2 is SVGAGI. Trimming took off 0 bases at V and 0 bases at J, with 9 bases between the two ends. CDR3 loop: CASSYSSESSYEQYF. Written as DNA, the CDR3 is TGTGCCAGCAGTTACTCGTCAGAGAGCTCCTACGAGCAGTACTTC.

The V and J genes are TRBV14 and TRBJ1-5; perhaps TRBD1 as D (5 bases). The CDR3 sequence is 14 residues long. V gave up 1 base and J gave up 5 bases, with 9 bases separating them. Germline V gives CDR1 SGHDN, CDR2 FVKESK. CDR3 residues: CASSQGGGDQPQHF. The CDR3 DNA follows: TGTGCCAGCAGCCAAGGGGGAGGGGATCAGCCCCAGCATTTT.

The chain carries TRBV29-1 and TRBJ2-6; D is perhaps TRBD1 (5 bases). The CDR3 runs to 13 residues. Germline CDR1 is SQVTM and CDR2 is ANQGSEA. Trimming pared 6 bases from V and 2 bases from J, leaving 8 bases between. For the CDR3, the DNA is TGCAGCGTCTCAGGGACTGGGGCCAACGTCCTGACTTTC. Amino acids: CSVSGTGANVLTF. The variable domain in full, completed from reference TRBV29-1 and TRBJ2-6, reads SAVISQKPSRDICQRGTSLTIQCQVDSQVTMMFWYRQQPGQSLTLIATANQGSEATYESGFVIDKFPISRPNLTFSTLTVSNMSPEDSSIYLCSVSGTGANVLTFGAGSRLTVL.

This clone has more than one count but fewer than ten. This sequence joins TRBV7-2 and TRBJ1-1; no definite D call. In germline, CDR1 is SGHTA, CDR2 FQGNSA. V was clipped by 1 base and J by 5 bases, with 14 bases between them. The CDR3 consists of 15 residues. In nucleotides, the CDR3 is TGTGCCAGCAGCTTAGTTGTAGGGTCTACTACTGAAGCTTTCTTT. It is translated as CASSLVVGSTTEAFF.

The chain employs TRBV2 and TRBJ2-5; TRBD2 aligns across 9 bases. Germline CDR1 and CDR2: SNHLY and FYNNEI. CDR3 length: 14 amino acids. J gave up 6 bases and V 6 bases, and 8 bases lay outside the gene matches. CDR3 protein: CASRPPGLAKTQYF. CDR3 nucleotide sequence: TGTGCCAGCAGACCTCCGGGACTAGCTAAGACCCAGTACTTC.

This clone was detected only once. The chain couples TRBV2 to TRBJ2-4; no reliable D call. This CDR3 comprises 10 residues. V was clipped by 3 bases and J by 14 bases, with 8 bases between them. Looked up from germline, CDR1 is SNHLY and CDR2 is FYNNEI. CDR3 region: CASSDNQKYF. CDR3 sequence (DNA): TGTGCCAGCAGTGACAATCAGAAGTACTTC.

The CDR3 region is CASSQDWTRGATNEKLFF. The CDR3 DNA reads TGTGCCAGCAGCCAAGATTGGACTCGCGGCGCAACTAATGAAAAACTGTTTTTT. V gene TRBV4-2 combines with J gene TRBJ1-4; D ambiguous. Trimming stripped 0 bases from V and 0 bases from J, with 14 bases between. The germline V gene encodes CDR1 LGHNA and CDR2 YNFKEQ. The CDR3 runs 18 residues.

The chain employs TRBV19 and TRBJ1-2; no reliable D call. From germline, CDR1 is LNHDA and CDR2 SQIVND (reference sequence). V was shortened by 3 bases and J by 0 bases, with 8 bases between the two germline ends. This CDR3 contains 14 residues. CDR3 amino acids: CASSIGLSNYGYTF. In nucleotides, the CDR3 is TGTGCCAGTAGTATTGGGCTATCTAACTATGGCTACACCTTC. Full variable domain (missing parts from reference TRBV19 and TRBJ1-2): DGGITQSPKYLFRKEGQNVTLSCEQNLNHDAMYWYRQDPGQGLRLIYYSQIVNDFQKGDIAEGYSVSREKKESFPLTVTSAQKNPTAFYLCASSIGLSNYGYTFGSGTRLTVV.

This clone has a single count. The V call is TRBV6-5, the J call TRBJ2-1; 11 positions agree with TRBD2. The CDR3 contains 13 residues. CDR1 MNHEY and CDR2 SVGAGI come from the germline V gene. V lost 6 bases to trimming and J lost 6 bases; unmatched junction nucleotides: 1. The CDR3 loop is CASRTSGANEQFF. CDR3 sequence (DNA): TGTGCCAGCAGGACTAGCGGGGCCAATGAGCAGTTCTTC.

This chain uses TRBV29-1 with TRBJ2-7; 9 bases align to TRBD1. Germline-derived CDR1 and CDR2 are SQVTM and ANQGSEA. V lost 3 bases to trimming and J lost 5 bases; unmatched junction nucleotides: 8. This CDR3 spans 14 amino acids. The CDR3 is CSVDPGTGFNEQYF. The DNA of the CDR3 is TGCAGCGTTGATCCCGGGACAGGGTTTAACGAGCAGTACTTC.

The CDR3 here is CSAISRDRNRGKAFF. The CDR3 DNA follows: TGCAGCGCTATCTCCCGGGACAGGAATAGAGGGAAGGCTTTCTTT. This rearrangement joins TRBV29-1 to TRBJ1-1; 8 bases are shared with TRBD1. The CDR3 is 15 amino acids. Germline CDR1 and CDR2: SQVTM and ANQGSEA. The ends lost 7 bases at V and 11 bases at J; junction bases unmatched: 21.

DNA for the CDR3: TGTGCCAGCCGGCCAGGGCCCATGAACACTGAAGCTTTCTTT. It yields the protein CASRPGPMNTEAFF. V is TRBV10-3 and J is TRBJ1-1; D possibly corresponds to TRBD1 (5 bases). The CDR3 runs 14 residues. V shed 10 bases and J shed 0 bases, with 15 bases lying between them. Germline CDR1 ENHRY, CDR2 SYGVKD.

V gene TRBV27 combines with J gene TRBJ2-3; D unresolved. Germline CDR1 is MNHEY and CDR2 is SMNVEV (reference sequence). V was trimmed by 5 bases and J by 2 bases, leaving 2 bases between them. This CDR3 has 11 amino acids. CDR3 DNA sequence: TGTGCCAGCAGTACCACAGATACGCAGTATTTT. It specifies CASSTTDTQYF.

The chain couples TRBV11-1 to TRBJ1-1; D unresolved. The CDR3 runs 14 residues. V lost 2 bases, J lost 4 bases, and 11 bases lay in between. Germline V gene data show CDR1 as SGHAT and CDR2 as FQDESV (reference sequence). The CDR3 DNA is TGTGCCAGCAGCTTATTGGGGAGGAGCACTGAAGCTTTCTTT. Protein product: CASSLLGRSTEAFF.

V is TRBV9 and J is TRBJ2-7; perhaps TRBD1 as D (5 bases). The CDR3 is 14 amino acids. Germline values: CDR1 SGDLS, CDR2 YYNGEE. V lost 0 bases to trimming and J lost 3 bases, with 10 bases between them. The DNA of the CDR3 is TGTGCCAGCAGCGTAGCAGGGTCCGTCTACGAGCAGTACTTC. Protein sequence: CASSVAGSVYEQYF.

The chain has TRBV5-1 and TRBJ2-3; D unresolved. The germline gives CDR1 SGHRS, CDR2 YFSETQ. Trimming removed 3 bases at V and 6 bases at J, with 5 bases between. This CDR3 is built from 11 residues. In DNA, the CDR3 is TGCGCCAGCAGCTCGCGGGATACGCAGTATTTT. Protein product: CASSSRDTQYF.

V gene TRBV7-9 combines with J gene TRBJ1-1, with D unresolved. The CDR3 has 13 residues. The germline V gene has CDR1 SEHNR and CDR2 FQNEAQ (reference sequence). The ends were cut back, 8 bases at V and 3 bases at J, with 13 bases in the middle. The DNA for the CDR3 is TGTGCCAGCCGTGCGGCGGTCTACACTGAAGCTTTCTTT. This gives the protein CASRAAVYTEAFF.